This T cell receptor (beta chain) was recovered during a study of cytomegalovirus exposure and HLA in healthy donors. Study-wide results and limits: Later on, an analysis showed TCR association rates differing by HLA locus, with DRB1 the most and HLA-C the fewest. The study put some 160 TCR beta chains on its list as cytomegalovirus-associated.

The PCR made use of 60 Vbeta and 13 Jbeta primers. TCRdb keeps only in-frame clones here, not all; method: immunoSEQ multiplex PCR. The sample yields some 170,000 clones, 70% to 80% seen once. Comments on this clone: Its specificity is not known.

This CDR3 comprises 15 residues. CDR1 is MNHEY and CDR2 is SMNVEV in the germline V gene (reference sequence). The V end lost 2 bases, the J end lost 6 bases, and 14 bases lay between the germline ends. The origin of this receptor is a man aged 60 to 75 in good health and CMV-seronegative. This sequence joins TRBV27 and TRBJ1-5, with a weak D call TRBD1 (6 bases). Sequenced: PBMCs. The CDR3 spells CASSLGQPLSQPQHF. The CDR3 region has the DNA TGTGCCAGCAGTTTAGGACAGCCGCTAAGTCAGCCCCAGCATTTT.